The 9 T cell receptor beta chains below were found in one sample sequenced in a study of response to subunit inactivated influenza vaccine. TCRdb re-called the RT-PCR reads with MiXCR, one entry per CDR3 protein. Among roughly 170,000 distinct CDR3 sequences listed, about 10% were seen once. Sample: non-naive T cells sorted from PBMCs, taken on the day of vaccination. The receptors originated from a middle-aged man who received an inactivated influenza vaccine.

This chain links TRBV20-1 with TRBJ2-5; D not resolved. Germline assignment: CDR1 DFQATT and CDR2 SNEGSKA (reference sequence). This CDR3 has 10 residues. Trimming took 3 bases from V and 5 from J, leaving 4 bases between them. The CDR3 DNA reads TGCAGTGCTAGGCTGGAGACCCAGTACTTC. Translating it yields CSARLETQYF.

In its sample, this clonotype was seen a few times. The chain is built from TRBV11-2 and TRBJ1-2; 8 bases fit TRBD1. This CDR3 is 16 amino acids long. J gave up 4 bases and V 5 bases, and 12 bases lay outside the gene matches. Per germline, CDR1 SGHAT and CDR2 FQNNGV. Written as DNA, the CDR3 is TGTGCCAGCAGCCCCGACAGGGGAGGCGGAACCTATGGCTACACCTTC. It codes for CASSPDRGGGTYGYTF. Drawing the rest from reference TRBV11-2 and TRBJ1-2, the complete variable domain is EAGVAQSPRYKIIEKRQSVAFWCNPISGHATLYWYQQILGQGPKLLIQFQNNGVVDDSQLPKDRFSAERLKGVDSTLKIQPAKLEDSAVYLCASSPDRGGGTYGYTFGSGTRLTVV.

The V and J genes are TRBV12-3 or TRBV12-4 and TRBJ1-1, with D possibly TRBD1 on 5 matching bases. V lost 5 bases and J 2 bases, leaving 12 bases between the germline ends. CDR3 length: 14 residues. This CDR3 is CASSPDTGNTEAFF. The CDR3 DNA follows: TGTGCCAGCAGTCCGGACACAGGAAACACTGAAGCTTTCTTT.

The J gene is TRBJ2-3, the V gene TRBV5-5; 7 bases match TRBD2. This CDR3 comprises 16 residues. J gave up 1 base and V 1 base, and 6 bases lay outside the gene matches. CDR1 and CDR2 (germline): SGHKS, YYEKEE (reference sequence). CDR3 protein: CASSLLLGGGTDTQYF. In DNA form, the CDR3 reads TGTGCCAGCAGCTTGCTCCTTGGGGGGGGCACAGATACGCAGTATTTT.

This clonotype was found many times. This chain links TRBV9 with TRBJ2-5, with a possible D match to TRBD2 (6 bases). Trimming took 0 bases from V and 0 from J, leaving 12 bases between them. The CDR3 is 16 residues long. CDR1 is SGDLS, CDR2 YYNGEE, per germline. The CDR3 nucleotides read TGTGCCAGCAGCGTAGGGGGGGTTGGTCACCAAGAGACCCAGTACTTC. It translates to CASSVGGVGHQETQYF.

The chain uses TRBV7-8 and TRBJ2-5; the match to TRBD2 covers 7 bases. The CDR3 sequence is 15 residues long. CDR1 and CDR2 (germline): SGHVS, FQNEAQ. The ends lost 3 bases at V and 3 bases at J; junction bases unmatched: 7. The CDR3 DNA reads as TGTGCCAGCAGCTTGGGAATGGGGAGGGAAGAGACCCAGTACTTC. Translation: CASSLGMGREETQYF.

This clonotype occurred a few times. The CDR3 nucleotides read TGTGCCAGCTCCCTTTCCCACGGGACAGCTTTCTTT. It specifies CASSLSHGTAFF. The chain couples TRBV6-5 to TRBJ1-1; D possibly corresponds to TRBD1 (5 bases). This CDR3 spans 12 amino acids. Trimming left V 8 bases short and J 10 bases short, with 17 bases between. Germline V gene data show CDR1 as MNHEY and CDR2 as SVGAGI.

This clonotype was counted many times. J is TRBJ2-7 and V is TRBV7-2; D gene ambiguous. Trimming shortened V by 5 bases and J by 0 bases, and 14 bases separated the two germline ends. CDR1 SGHTA and CDR2 FQGNSA come from the germline V gene. The CDR3 covers 15 residues. The DNA of the CDR3 is TGTGCCAGCAGCCGCGGCCGAGACCCCTCCTACGAGCAGTACTTC. Its translation: CASSRGRDPSYEQYF.

This clonotype was detected only a few times. The chain is built from TRBV2 and TRBJ1-5; no firm D call. V was pared by 3 bases and J by 1 base, with 7 bases between. The CDR3 covers 14 residues. CDR1 SNHLY and CDR2 FYNNEI come from the germline V gene. The CDR3 reads CASSEVGSNQPQHF. The CDR3 DNA follows: TGTGCCAGCAGTGAGGTCGGAAGCAATCAGCCCCAGCATTTT.